The entry that follows covers one T cell receptor (beta chain) sequence. The source of the sample is a study of blood T cell repertoires in COVID-19. Overall study: COVID-19 samples from acute and convalescent phases originated in the United States, Italy and Spain. T cells, B-cell-depleted T cells, or PBMCs provided the cDNA or gDNA that served as material.

V was clipped by 4 bases and J by 3 bases; unmatched bases: 4. CDR3 length: 15 residues. CDR1 SGHTA and CDR2 FQGTGA come from the germline V gene. As originally analysed: Amplification with reference gene primers provided the estimates of nucleated cell counts. Using immunoSEQ multiplex PCR, the repertoire was profiled, and TCRdb retains in-frame clones only, with some absent. That table is the source of V, J and clone size, and D and trimming were worked out from the DNA. Of approximately 31,000 clones in the sample, 85% were seen once. The gene calls are TRBV7-3 and TRBJ2-1, with 9 bases aligning to TRBD1. The sequenced sample was peripheral blood. This TCR was sampled from a woman in her fifties or sixties with active COVID-19. CDR3 residues: CASSSYRGLYNEQFF. In DNA form, the CDR3 reads TGTGCCAGCAGCTCGTACAGGGGGCTCTACAATGAGCAGTTCTTC.